The sequence of this T cell receptor (beta chain) was determined in a study of T-cell reconstitution after alpha-beta-depleted transplantation in children (dated by TCRdb to the mid-2010s). About the full investigation: Using TCR repertoire profiling, the study followed T-cell immune reconstitution in a quantitative way in children after TCRalphabeta/CD19-depleted allogeneic hematopoietic cell transplantation.

This clonotype was counted ten times or more. The specificity of this receptor is unknown. No base quality values were provided; no much bigger clone lies one nucleotide off. What this sample's time point label stands for: day 60 (about 2 months) after transplantation. The sample's treatment or condition label is to be understood as: allogeneic hematopoietic cell transplantation with graft depleted of TCRalphabeta T cells and CD19 B cells. TCRalphabeta/CD19-depleted allogeneic hematopoietic cell grafts were given to the transplant recipients, all of whom were children. The receptor library was made with PCR. Sequencing relied on an Illumina HiSeq 2500. To normalize quantification of the TCRbeta repertoire, the TCR libraries were built with molecular barcoding that relied on unique molecular identifiers. TCRdb passed the public sequencing reads through fastp at Q25 and MiXCR, retaining productive beta sequences. Rows merge per CDR3 protein into single entries with the most common DNA and genes. This sample comprises tens of thousands of distinct CDR3 sequences, 5.5% to 7.5% of them detected only once. About 33% of the sample comes from the top ten.

Broad study findings and their caveats: The apparently early recovery of alphabetaT-cell counts about two months after transplant reportedly depended on only several hundred rapidly expanded clones that came from non-depleted graft cells. In some patients, the high TCRbeta diversity seen at day 60 was put down to recipient T cells and intrathymic progenitors that had survived conditioning. Hyperexpanded clone frequencies declined over subsequent months; after one year, T-cell counts and TCRbeta diversity were mostly attributed to newly produced T cells.

The source is a female patient aged 2-9 years who had a stem cell transplant for aplastic anemia, so the T cells may come from the graft donor. The specimen was PBMCs, mostly from graft donor cells, collected 60 days after TCRalphabeta/CD19-depleted stem cell transplant.

The encoded CDR3 is CASSASGRGSNTEAFF. Read as DNA, the sequence is TGCGCCAGCAGCGCGTCAGGTAGGGGTTCGAACACTGAAGCTTTCTTT. Recombination linked TRBV5-1 to TRBJ1-1, and TRBD1 may be the D gene, going by 5 matching bases. V and J lose 4 bases and 1 base, and a span of 17 bases separates them. The germline V gene supplies CDR1 SGHRS and CDR2 YFSETQ. The CDR3 runs 16 residues from the cysteine to the phenylalanine. Only the CDR3 part of the read is kept: 48 bases, read in frame from the first base. Where the CDR3 stops, the reference TRBV5-1 and TRBJ1-1 genes take over; the full variable domain is KAGVTQTPRYLIKTRGQQVTLSCSPISGHRSVSWYQQTPGQGLQFLFEYFSETQRNKGNFPGRFSGRQFSNSRSEMNVSTLELGDSALYLCASSASGRGSNTEAFFGQGTRLTVV.